These 10 T cell receptor beta chains share one sample of origin, sequenced in a study of cytomegalovirus exposure and HLA in healthy donors (TCRdb year 2017). Library construction relied on the immunoSEQ multiplex PCR assay. A mixture of 60 forward primers for TCR Vbeta segments and 13 reverse primers for TCR Jbeta segments was used in the multiplex PCR. TCRdb's version of the immuneACCESS table is confined to in-frame rearrangements and falls short of the full clone set. An unresolved V gene accounts for under half of the shortfall where checked; the remainder is of unknown origin. This sample holds 110,000 to 150,000 clones; roughly 80% were observed only once. The top ten clonotypes cover about 1.3% of the sample. Specimen: PBMCs. These receptors originate from a female donor in good health and CMV-seronegative.

The J gene is TRBJ2-7, the V gene TRBV6-5; 9 bases align to TRBD1. Germline V gene data show CDR1 as MNHEY and CDR2 as SVGAGI. J lost 5 bases, V lost 2 bases, and 7 bases had no gene match. The CDR3 covers 15 residues. The CDR3 DNA reads TGTGCCAGCAGTTACCGGACAGGGGTGGGGGACGAGCAGTACGTC. This encodes CASSYRTGVGDEQYV.

There are a few counts of this clone. The J gene is TRBJ2-1, the V gene TRBV6-4, with TRBD1 matching 9 bases. The CDR3 totals 14 residues. J lost 8 bases, V lost 4 bases, and 6 bases had no gene match. CDR1 is MRHNA and CDR2 is SNTAGT in the germline V gene. The CDR3 is CASSVVDRGHEQFF. DNA of the CDR3: TGTGCCAGCAGTGTAGTGGACAGGGGACATGAGCAGTTCTTC.

A few counts support this clone. V and J are TRBV6-1 and TRBJ2-6; 8 positions agree with TRBD1. Germline V gene lookup returns CDR1 MNHNS and CDR2 SASEGT. The trim removed 0 bases at V and 1 base at J, leaving 8 bases unmatched. The CDR3 runs to 19 residues. The CDR3 spells CASSEAPDRVSSGANVLTF. CDR3 nucleotide sequence: TGTGCCAGCAGTGAAGCGCCGGACAGGGTAAGTTCTGGGGCCAACGTCCTGACTTTC.

The chain is built from TRBV6-1 and TRBJ2-5, with a weak D call TRBD1 (7 bases). The DNA end is more similar to TRBJ2-7, so the J call may be wrong. The length of the CDR3 is 18 residues. Germline assignment: CDR1 MNHNS and CDR2 SASEGT. The CDR3 DNA is TGTGCCAGCAGTGGAACTCACCGGGGAGGACAGGAAAGGGGCGAGCAGTACTTC. It is translated as CASSGTHRGGQERGEQYF.

This clone was recorded only once. The chain has TRBV10-3 and TRBJ1-1; the match to TRBD1 covers 7 bases. Looked up from germline, CDR1 is ENHRY and CDR2 is SYGVKD. The V and J ends lost 6 bases and 7 bases, in that order; junction bases with no gene match: 11. This CDR3 has 14 residues. CDR3 nucleotides: TGTGCCATCAGGGAGAAGACAGGGAACGGTGAAGCTTTCTTT. Its translation: CAIREKTGNGEAFF.

This CDR3 reads CASSEDRRVYEQYF. CDR3 sequence (DNA): TGTGCCAGCAGTGAAGACAGGCGGGTCTACGAGCAGTACTTC. This chain uses TRBV5-7 with TRBJ2-7, with D perhaps matching TRBD1 (6 bases). TRBV5-7 is reported as an ORF; its role is uncertain. V lost 5 bases to trimming and J lost 3 bases, with 15 bases between them. The CDR3 loop spans 14 amino acids.

V gene TRBV6-5 combines with J gene TRBJ1-5; D unclear. Germline-derived CDR1 and CDR2 are MNHEY and SVGAGI. V was pared by 10 bases and J by 4 bases, with 11 bases between. This CDR3 is built from 12 residues. The CDR3 DNA sequence: TGTGCCACCCGCAGCGGAAATCAGCCCCAGCATTTT. Translated: CATRSGNQPQHF.

V and J are TRBV7-9 and TRBJ2-1, with TRBD2 identical over 10 bases. CDR3 length equals 16 residues. Germline CDR1 is SEHNR and CDR2 is FQNEAQ (reference sequence). V lost 6 bases and J lost 8; bases outside the gene matches: 13. The CDR3 nucleotides read TGTGCCAGCAGTTCCCACCTTAGCGGGAGGTCGGATGAGCAGTTCTTC. Its translation: CASSSHLSGRSDEQFF. The full variable domain, in which reference TRBV7-9 and TRBJ2-1 provide the parts outside the CDR3, is DTGVSQNPRHKITKRGQNVTFRCDPISEHNRLYWYRQTLGQGPEFLTYFQNEAQLEKSRLLSDRFSAERPKGSFSTLEIQRTEQGDSAMYLCASSSHLSGRSDEQFFGPGTRLTVL.

This clone has only one observation. The J gene is TRBJ2-7, the V gene TRBV27; 10 nucleotides agree with TRBD2. This CDR3 spans 11 amino acids. CDR1 is MNHEY and CDR2 is SMNVEV in the germline V gene (reference sequence). V trimming: 5 bases; J trimming: 11 bases; junction bases outside the gene matches: 3. The CDR3 loop reads CASSQGLAKYF. CDR3 sequence (DNA): TGTGCCAGCAGTCAGGGACTAGCGAAGTACTTC.

This clone has more than one count but fewer than ten. The chain is built from TRBV5-1 and TRBJ2-3; 8 bases match TRBD2. The ends lost 3 bases at V and 2 bases at J; junction bases unmatched: 5. CDR1 is SGHRS and CDR2 is YFSETQ in the germline V gene. This CDR3 region has 15 residues. The CDR3 bases are TGCGCCAGCAGCTCTCAGGGACTAGTCACAGATACGCAGTATTTT. Its protein is CASSSQGLVTDTQYF.